This is a list of T cell receptor beta chains from one sample in a study of shared clonotypes between healthy human individuals. Clones were sequenced by immunoSEQ multiplex PCR, and TCRdb holds only the in-frame ones, with some missing. Among about 2,500,000 clones listed, around nine tenths were seen once. Sequencing was performed on naive CD4+ T cells sorted from blood. These receptors came from a man aged 18 to 30 in good health. Both conserved end residues are part of each CDR3. The order of the fields is V gene, D gene, J gene, CDR3 length, CDR3 protein. The D gene is left open where the match is weak.

>TRBV19|.|TRBJ2-5|14
CASSPDRLSRTQYF
>TRBV6-1|.|TRBJ1-5|16
CASSDRDLLGNQPQHF
>TRBV18|.|TRBJ2-7|15
CASSPTAAAAYEQYF
>TRBV7-3|.|TRBJ2-1|14
CASSTTGRADEQFF
>TRBV27|.|TRBJ1-2|15
CASSLYRGGPDGYTF
>TRBV11-2|.|TRBJ2-7|14
CASSLDGGPYEQYF
>TRBV2|.|TRBJ2-1|11
CASGSTNEQFF
>TRBV5-1|.|TRBJ1-3|15
CASSFSAISGNTIYF
>TRBV2|.|TRBJ1-6|15
CASSAGQSVGSPLHF
>TRBV28|.|TRBJ2-7|14
CASSFWDKGREQYF
>TRBV10-3|.|TRBJ1-2|17
CATPGEGRGDRLGGYTF
>TRBV5-1|TRBD2|TRBJ2-7|15
CASSLAGGPENEQYF
>TRBV7-9|.|TRBJ1-6|15
CASTLEGVHNSPLHF
>TRBV7-2|TRBD1|TRBJ2-7|15
CASSLQGTGAKEQYF
>TRBV18|.|TRBJ1-4|15
CASSPRTVLNEKLFF
>TRBV5-4|.|TRBJ2-6|18
CASSLGGLISSGANVLTF
>TRBV4-3|.|TRBJ1-6|15
CASRQDTGTRSPLHF
>TRBV4-3|.|TRBJ1-5|15
CASSQEWVSNQPQHF
>TRBV5-6|.|TRBJ2-7|15
CASSLESDIPYEQYF
>TRBV11-2|.|TRBJ1-1|11
CASSSRHEAFF
>TRBV7-9|.|TRBJ2-7|15
CASSFASQGSGEQYF
>TRBV6-1|.|TRBJ2-7|14
CASRVGLLTYEQYF
>TRBV5-1|.|TRBJ2-7|14
CASFEGVYSYEQYF
>TRBV6-1|.|TRBJ2-3|11
CASSLTDTQYF
>TRBV9|.|TRBJ2-7|14
CASSVAGAGYEQYF
>TRBV7-9|.|TRBJ1-2|12
CASARKDYGYTF
>TRBV5-6|.|TRBJ2-7|13
CASSLVTGYEQYF
>TRBV2|.|TRBJ1-2|13
CASMGHHNYGYTF
>TRBV6-5|TRBD2|TRBJ2-7|14
CASRAGGLTYEQYF
>TRBV28|.|TRBJ1-2|15
CASSSGHVGNYGYTF
>TRBV9|TRBD1|TRBJ1-1|14
CASSARQGPTEAFF
>TRBV6-1|.|TRBJ2-7|15
CASSDQAKGLLEQYF
>TRBV4-1|.|TRBJ2-3|13
CASSHGLADTQYF